This T cell receptor beta chain was sequenced during a study of identifying expanded T cells in peripheral blood. General observations from the study: Two-week clone count variance significantly increased as total template count grew. Approximately 1.1 clones differed between technical replicates, versus roughly 16 and 20 over time.

CDR3 size: 13 residues. Trimming stripped 6 bases from V and 2 bases from J, with 11 bases between. The V gene's germline CDR1 is SGHNT and CDR2 YYREEE (reference sequence). Assay used: immunoSEQ multiplex PCR; TCRdb lists only in-frame clones, some missing. The data hold around 100,000 clones, with over 70% observed a single time. For this clone: Its antigen is still unknown.

J is TRBJ1-2 and V is TRBV5-4, with D possibly being TRBD1 (6 bases). This sequence originates from a person aged 18 to 75 in good health. Sequencing was carried out using blood. CDR3 in amino acids: CASTIGGNYGYTF. The CDR3 DNA follows: TGTGCCAGCACCATAGGGGGGAACTATGGCTACACCTTC.